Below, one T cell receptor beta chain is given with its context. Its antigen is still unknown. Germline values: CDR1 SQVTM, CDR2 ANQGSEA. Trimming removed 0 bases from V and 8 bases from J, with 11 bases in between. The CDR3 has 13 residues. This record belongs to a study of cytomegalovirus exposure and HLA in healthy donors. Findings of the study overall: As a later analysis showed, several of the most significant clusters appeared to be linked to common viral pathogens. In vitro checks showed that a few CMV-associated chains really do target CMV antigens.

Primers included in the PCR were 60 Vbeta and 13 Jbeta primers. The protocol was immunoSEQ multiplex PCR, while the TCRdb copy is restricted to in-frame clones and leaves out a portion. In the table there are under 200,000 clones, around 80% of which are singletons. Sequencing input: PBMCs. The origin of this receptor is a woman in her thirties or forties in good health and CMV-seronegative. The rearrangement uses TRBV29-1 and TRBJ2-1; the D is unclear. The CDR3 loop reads CSVEDQRVDEQFF. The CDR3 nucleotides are TGCAGCGTTGAAGATCAACGGGTGGATGAGCAGTTCTTC.